Following are 29 T cell receptor beta chains from one sample sequenced in a study of T cell responses to AZD1222 COVID-19 vaccine. The assay was immunoSEQ multiplex PCR, and TCRdb's table has in-frame clones only and misses some. The data hold about 55,000 clones, with about 89% observed a single time. The sequencing here drew on peripheral blood, taken on day 0 of AZD1222 vaccination. The receptors stem from an adult in good health.

The CDR3 sequence is CASSFSIRGLAGGGYEQYF. CDR3 DNA: TGTGCCAGCAGTTTCTCTATTCGGGGACTAGCGGGAGGGGGATACGAGCAGTACTTC. J is TRBJ2-7 and V is TRBV27; 16 positions match TRBD2. The CDR3 sequence is 19 residues long. Germline values: CDR1 MNHEY, CDR2 SMNVEV (reference sequence). Trimming removed 3 bases from V and 4 bases from J; junction bases left unmatched: 12.

This chain links TRBV9 with TRBJ2-7, with D hard to call. Germline V gene lookup returns CDR1 SGDLS and CDR2 YYNGEE. With 0 bases removed from V and 0 bases from J, the gap between germline ends came to 10 bases. This CDR3 has 15 amino acids. CDR3 sequence: CASSVGVLGSYEQYF. The CDR3 DNA follows: TGTGCCAGCAGCGTAGGGGTCCTCGGCTCCTACGAGCAGTACTTC.

The chain joins TRBV10-3 to TRBJ1-2; 10 nucleotides agree with TRBD1. Unmatched junction bases numbered 4, after V lost 7 bases and J lost 2 bases. The CDR3 runs to 14 residues. In germline, CDR1 is ENHRY, CDR2 SYGVKD. The chain's CDR3 is CAIKPGQGNYGYTF. CDR3 nucleotide sequence: TGTGCCATCAAACCGGGACAGGGGAACTATGGCTACACCTTC.

V gene TRBV5-1 combines with J gene TRBJ1-2; the D gene is possibly TRBD1 (5 bases). Germline CDR1 SGHRS, CDR2 YFSETQ. This CDR3 has 13 amino acids. V was pared by 4 bases and J by 8 bases, with 15 bases between. CDR3 coding DNA: TGCGCCAGCAGCCCCTCAAAGGGGAAAGGCTACACCTTC. Residues: CASSPSKGKGYTF.

The chain links TRBV5-1 to TRBJ1-1; no clear D gene. The CDR3 loop spans 15 amino acids. CDR1 and CDR2 from the germline V gene are SGHRS and YFSETQ. V shed 0 bases and J shed 1 base, with 10 bases lying between them. Written as DNA, the CDR3 is TGCGCCAGCAGCTTGGAGGACCGGGAGAACACTGAAGCTTTCTTT. It encodes CASSLEDRENTEAFF.

The chain links TRBV15 to TRBJ2-1, with D unclear. The CDR3 extends over 12 amino acids. V was cut by 1 base and J by 7 bases, with 5 bases left in between. CDR1 is LNHNV and CDR2 is YYDKDF in the germline V gene (reference sequence). CDR3 DNA: TGTGCCACCAGCAGAGTAGCAAATGAGCAGTTCTTC. It translates to CATSRVANEQFF.

The J gene is TRBJ1-1, the V gene TRBV4-1; a weak D match, TRBD1 (6 bases). V lost 7 bases and J lost 1, with 13 bases in between. The CDR3 spans 14 residues. Germline CDR1 MGHRA, CDR2 YSYEKL. The DNA for the CDR3 is TGCGCCAGCACCATGGGGGCCGCGAACACTGAAGCTTTCTTT. Translation gives CASTMGAANTEAFF.

The rearrangement uses TRBV19 and TRBJ1-4; no clear D. V was pared by 8 bases and J by 7 bases, with 17 bases between. Germline assignment: CDR1 LNHDA and CDR2 SQIVND (reference sequence). The CDR3 covers 14 residues. The CDR3 loop reads CASSHGKRVEKLFF. The CDR3 DNA reads TGTGCCAGTTCGCACGGCAAACGGGTTGAAAAACTGTTTTTT.

The chain carries TRBV23-1 and TRBJ1-2; D call uncertain. TRBV23-1 is assigned to the ORF class and has an uncertain function. The CDR3 is 15 amino acids. V lost 0 bases and J lost 4, with 12 bases in between. The CDR3 reads CASSQSAGYGYGYTF. The DNA for the CDR3 is TGCGCCAGCAGTCAATCGGCGGGATACGGCTATGGCTACACCTTC.

CDR3 DNA: TGTGCCAGCAGTTTCCAGTTTGGTGAAAAACTGTTTTTT. Residues: CASSFQFGEKLFF. V usage is TRBV27 and J usage is TRBJ1-4; D uncertain. Trimming left V 3 bases short and J 7 bases short, with 9 bases between. This CDR3 is built from 13 residues. Germline CDR1 MNHEY, CDR2 SMNVEV (reference sequence).

This chain joins TRBV9 and TRBJ2-5; D is perhaps TRBD2 (7 bases). This CDR3 has 13 residues. The V gene's germline CDR1 is SGDLS and CDR2 YYNGEE. The V end lost 4 bases, the J end lost 8 bases, and 15 bases lay between the germline ends. The CDR3 loop is CASSPRRGATQYF. CDR3 in DNA: TGTGCCAGCAGCCCCCGCCGGGGGGCAACCCAGTACTTC.

This chain links TRBV30 with TRBJ2-5; tentative D call: TRBD1 (5 bases). CDR1 GTSNPN and CDR2 SVGIG come from the germline V gene (reference sequence). The CDR3 has 12 amino acids. The ends were cut back, 2 bases at V and 5 bases at J, with 9 bases in the middle. The CDR3 spells CAWSSGYETQYF. CDR3 coding DNA: TGTGCCTGGAGTTCAGGGTACGAGACCCAGTACTTC.

This sequence joins TRBV5-1 and TRBJ2-7; 9 bases are a match to TRBD2. V was clipped by 1 base and J by 0 bases; unmatched bases: 5. From germline, CDR1 is SGHRS and CDR2 YFSETQ. CDR3 length equals 16 residues. In DNA form, the CDR3 reads TGCGCCAGCAGCTTGTCCTTAGCGGGAGCCTCCTACGAGCAGTACTTC. This sequence encodes CASSLSLAGASYEQYF. The full variable domain, its missing parts supplied by reference TRBV5-1 and TRBJ2-7, is KAGVTQTPRYLIKTRGQQVTLSCSPISGHRSVSWYQQTPGQGLQFLFEYFSETQRNKGNFPGRFSGRQFSNSRSEMNVSTLELGDSALYLCASSLSLAGASYEQYFGPGTRLTVT.

This chain uses TRBV7-8 with TRBJ2-5; D uncertain. V was clipped by 10 bases and J by 2 bases, with 17 bases between them. Germline lookup yields CDR1 SGHVS and CDR2 FQNEAQ. The CDR3 length is 14 residues. The DNA for the CDR3 is TGTGCCACATTGAGTCAGCTTCGTCAAGAGACCCAGTACTTC. Translated, it gives CATLSQLRQETQYF.

The V call is TRBV7-9, the J call TRBJ2-3; TRBD1 might be the D (5 bases). The CDR3 consists of 15 residues. V was clipped by 1 base and J by 0 bases, with 8 bases between them. The germline V gene has CDR1 SEHNR and CDR2 FQNEAQ (reference sequence). In nucleotides, the CDR3 is TGTGCCAGCAGCTTAGTAGCAGGGAGCACAGATACGCAGTATTTT. Translation gives CASSLVAGSTDTQYF.

The chain combines TRBV6-5 with TRBJ2-1; D unresolved. Germline assignment: CDR1 MNHEY and CDR2 SVGAGI. The CDR3 runs 11 residues. V was cut by 6 bases and J by 6 bases, with 6 bases left in between. CDR3: CASRLGNEQFF. DNA of the CDR3: TGTGCCAGCAGATTAGGCAATGAGCAGTTCTTC.

V gene TRBV3-1 (or the pseudogene TRBV3-2) combines with J gene TRBJ1-2; 8 bases fit TRBD1. The CDR3 runs to 12 residues. With V trimmed by 2 bases and J by 10 bases, 3 bases remained unmatched. The germline V gene has CDR1 LGHDT and CDR2 YNNKEL (reference sequence). CDR3: CASSQKTGDYTF. CDR3 nucleotide sequence: TGTGCCAGCAGCCAAAAGACAGGGGACTACACCTTC.

This sequence joins TRBV4-1 and TRBJ2-7; D might be TRBD2 (6 bases). Germline assignment: CDR1 MGHRA and CDR2 YSYEKL. The CDR3 runs 15 residues. V lost 3 bases and J 3 bases, leaving 15 bases between the germline ends. CDR3 residues: CASSQTISGYYEQYF. DNA for the CDR3: TGCGCCAGCAGCCAGACCATAAGCGGGTACTACGAGCAGTACTTC.

This clone was counted a single time. CDR3 sequence reads: CASSQDGASRYTF. DNA of the CDR3: TGTGCCAGCAGCCAAGATGGGGCCTCGCGCTACACCTTC. The chain links TRBV4-2 to TRBJ1-2, with D possibly matching TRBD1 (5 bases). V was pared by 0 bases and J by 9 bases, with 11 bases between. The CDR3 covers 13 residues. Germline V gene lookup returns CDR1 LGHNA and CDR2 YNFKEQ.

This clone appeared once. The gene calls are TRBV19 and TRBJ1-2; tentatively, D is TRBD1 (5 bases). The V gene lost 1 base and the J gene lost 4 bases, with 13 bases spanning the gap. The germline V gene has CDR1 LNHDA and CDR2 SQIVND (reference sequence). The CDR3 contains 15 residues. The CDR3 loop is CASSIGGGISYGYTF. In nucleotides, the CDR3 is TGTGCCAGTAGTATAGGCGGGGGAATAAGCTATGGCTACACCTTC.

Only one count was recorded for this clone. V gene TRBV23-1 combines with J gene TRBJ1-3; D uncertain. TRBV23-1 is designated an ORF whose function remains uncertain. V was pared by 0 bases and J by 0 bases, with 15 bases between. CDR3 length: 18 amino acids. In DNA, the CDR3 is TGCGCCAGCAGTCAATCTATGGCAGTCCCCTTCTCTGGAAACACCATATATTTT. Translating it yields CASSQSMAVPFSGNTIYF.

The CDR3 nucleotides are TGTGCCGTCACCCCCACAGAGCTCCTGGGCTACACCTTC. Translation: CAVTPTELLGYTF. The chain carries TRBV10-3 and TRBJ1-2, with D hard to call. CDR3 length: 13 amino acids. Germline CDR1 and CDR2: ENHRY and SYGVKD. With 11 bases removed from V and 8 bases from J, the gap between germline ends came to 21 bases.

The chain employs TRBV3-1 (or the pseudogene TRBV3-2) and TRBJ2-1; TRBD1 might be the D (5 bases). This CDR3 region has 15 residues. With 2 bases removed from V and 3 bases from J, the gap between germline ends came to 11 bases. In germline, CDR1 is LGHDT, CDR2 YNNKEL (reference sequence). The CDR3 bases are TGTGCCAGCAGCCAAAGGGGCCAGGACTACAATGAGCAGTTCTTC. Its translation is CASSQRGQDYNEQFF.

The chain links TRBV20-1 to TRBJ1-2; D possibly corresponds to TRBD1 (6 bases). CDR3 size: 11 residues. The germline gives CDR1 DFQATT, CDR2 SNEGSKA (reference sequence). Deletions cut 5 bases from V and 9 bases from J, with 13 bases between. This chain's CDR3 is CSASVGGSYTF. The CDR3 nucleotides are TGCAGTGCTTCTGTAGGGGGGAGCTACACCTTC.

This clone was detected only a few times. The V gene is TRBV27, the J gene TRBJ1-6, with 8 bases lining up with TRBD1. The CDR3 has 14 residues. The trim removed 7 bases at V and 10 bases at J, leaving 9 bases unmatched. Germline CDR1 and CDR2: MNHEY and SMNVEV (reference sequence). The CDR3 reads CASTWTGTGSPLHF. The CDR3 DNA is TGTGCCAGCACCTGGACAGGGACGGGGTCACCCCTCCACTTT.

This CDR3 reads CASSHVTGNTIYF. The CDR3 coding sequence is TGTGCCAGTAGCCATGTTACCGGAAACACCATATATTTT. The V gene is TRBV19, the J gene TRBJ1-3; D gene ambiguous. The CDR3 runs to 13 residues. V was shortened by 6 bases and J by 4 bases, with 10 bases between the two germline ends. Germline assignment: CDR1 LNHDA and CDR2 SQIVND (reference sequence).

The genes are TRBV19 and TRBJ1-2, with TRBD1 identical over 7 bases. V gave up 7 bases and J gave up 4 bases; unmatched junction bases: 12. This CDR3 region has 15 residues. Germline CDR1 and CDR2: LNHDA and SQIVND (reference sequence). Written as DNA, the CDR3 is TGTGCCAGTACCCTCCGGGACAGCGGATTCTATGGCTACACCTTC. Encoded protein: CASTLRDSGFYGYTF.

This sequence joins TRBV6-4 and TRBJ1-1; D gene uncertain. The V end was cut by 5 bases, the J end by 3 bases, with 10 bases between. The CDR3 consists of 13 residues. Looked up from germline, CDR1 is MRHNA and CDR2 is SNTAGT. DNA for the CDR3: TGTGCCAGCAGTATCGGACGGGACACTGAAGCTTTCTTT. Translated: CASSIGRDTEAFF.

This CDR3 reads CASSQDEGGGYTF. The DNA of the CDR3 is TGTGCCAGCAGCCAAGATGAGGGAGGTGGCTACACCTTC. The genes are TRBV3-1 (or the pseudogene TRBV3-2) and TRBJ1-2; D is unresolved. Trimming removed 0 bases from V and 7 bases from J, with 9 bases in between. The CDR3 totals 13 residues. Looked up from germline, CDR1 is LGHDT and CDR2 is YNNKEL (reference sequence).